Presented here are 5 T cell receptor beta chains from one specimen sequenced in a study of patients and donors after allogeneic stem cell transplantation. TCRdb re-derived calls from the RT-PCR reads in MiXCR, one entry per CDR3 protein. The data show approximately 250,000 distinct CDR3 sequences, about 14% seen once. The sequenced sample consisted of blood, either unsorted or a sorted T cell fraction (not recorded which). The receptors were gathered from a human donor who was either an allogeneic HSCT recipient or a stem cell or donor lymphocyte infusion donor (not recorded which). It is not recorded whose cells these are; they may come from a transplant donor.

This clonotype was recorded many times. The chain recombines TRBV5-1 with TRBJ1-2, with D unresolved. Germline CDR1 is SGHRS and CDR2 is YFSETQ. CDR3 length: 16 residues. V lost 0 bases and J 3 bases, leaving 15 bases between the germline ends. CDR3 nucleotides: TGCGCCAGCAGCTTGGGTTTCCAAGGTGAAGACTATGGCTACACCTTC. Translating it yields CASSLGFQGEDYGYTF.

This clonotype was seen at least ten times. The chain recombines TRBV20-1 with TRBJ2-7; D assignment may be TRBD1 or TRBD2 (6 bases each). The length of the CDR3 is 15 residues. Germline CDR1 DFQATT, CDR2 SNEGSKA (reference sequence). Trimming removed 5 bases from V and 0 bases from J, with 17 bases in between. DNA of the CDR3: TGCAGTGCTCCATCAACCGGGGGCGCCTCCTACGAGCAGTACTTC. This translates into CSAPSTGGASYEQYF.

The chain is built from TRBV12-3 or TRBV12-4 and TRBJ2-7; TRBD1 matches 10 bases. CDR3 size: 12 residues. Trimming removed 5 bases from V and 7 bases from J; junction bases left unmatched: 2. The DNA for the CDR3 is TGTGCCAGCAGTCGACAGGGGGCAGAGCAGTACTTC. It codes for CASSRQGAEQYF.

This clonotype was detected only a few times. The rearrangement links TRBV4-1 to TRBJ2-3, with 8 nucleotides matching TRBD1. The CDR3 has 18 amino acids. J lost 4 bases, V lost 0 bases, and 12 bases had no gene match. Germline-derived CDR1 and CDR2 are MGHRA and YSYEKL. The CDR3 sequence: CASSQDPGAGQVPDTQYF. DNA for the CDR3: TGCGCCAGCAGCCAAGATCCGGGCGCGGGACAGGTTCCAGATACGCAGTATTTT.

This clonotype was picked up one time. The rearrangement uses TRBV11-1 and TRBJ2-1; 15 bases fit TRBD2. CDR1 is SGHAT and CDR2 is FQDESV in the germline V gene (reference sequence). With 4 bases clipped from V and 1 base from J, the junction kept 8 bases outside the gene matches. This CDR3 is built from 19 residues. CDR3 amino acids: CASSSSGLAGGTSYNEQFF. CDR3 coding DNA: TGTGCCAGCAGCTCCTCGGGACTAGCGGGAGGAACGTCCTACAATGAGCAGTTCTTC.